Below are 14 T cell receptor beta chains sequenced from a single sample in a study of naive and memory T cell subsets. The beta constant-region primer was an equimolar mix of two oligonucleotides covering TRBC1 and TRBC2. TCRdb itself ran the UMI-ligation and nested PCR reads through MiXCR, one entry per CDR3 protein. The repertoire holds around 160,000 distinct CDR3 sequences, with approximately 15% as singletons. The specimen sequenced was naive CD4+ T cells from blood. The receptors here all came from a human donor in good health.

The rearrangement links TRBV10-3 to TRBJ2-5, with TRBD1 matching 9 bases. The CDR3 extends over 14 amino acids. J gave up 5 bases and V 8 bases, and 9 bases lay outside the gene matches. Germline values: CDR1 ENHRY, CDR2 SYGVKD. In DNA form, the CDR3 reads TGTGCCATCCAACCCGGGACAGGGCGTGAGACCCAGTACTTC. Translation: CAIQPGTGRETQYF.

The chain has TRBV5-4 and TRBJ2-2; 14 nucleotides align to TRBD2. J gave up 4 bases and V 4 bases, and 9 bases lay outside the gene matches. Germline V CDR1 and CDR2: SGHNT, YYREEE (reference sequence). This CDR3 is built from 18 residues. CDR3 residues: CASSPGTSGSWGTGELFF. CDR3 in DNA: TGTGCCAGCAGCCCCGGGACTAGCGGGAGCTGGGGCACCGGGGAGCTGTTTTTT.

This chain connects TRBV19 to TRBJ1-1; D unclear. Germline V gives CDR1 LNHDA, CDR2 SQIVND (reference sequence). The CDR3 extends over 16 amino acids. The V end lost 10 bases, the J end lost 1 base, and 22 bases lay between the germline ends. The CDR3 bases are TGTGCCACCAGAAAATGGGCAGGAGGTCAGAACACTGAAGCTTTCTTT. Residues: CATRKWAGGQNTEAFF.

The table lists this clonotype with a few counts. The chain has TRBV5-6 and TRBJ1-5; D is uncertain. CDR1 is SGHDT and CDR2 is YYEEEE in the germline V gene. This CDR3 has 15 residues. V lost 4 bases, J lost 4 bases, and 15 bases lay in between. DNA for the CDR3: TGTGCCAGCAGCGTGGGCCTTACCCCAAATCAGCCCCAGCATTTT. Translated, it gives CASSVGLTPNQPQHF.

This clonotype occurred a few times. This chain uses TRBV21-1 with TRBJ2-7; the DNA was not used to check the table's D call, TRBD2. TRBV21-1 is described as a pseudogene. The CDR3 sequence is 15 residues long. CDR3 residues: CASRIIAGPAYEQYF. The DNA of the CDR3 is TGTGCCAGCAGGATTATAGCGGGACCCGCCTACGAGCAGTACTTC.

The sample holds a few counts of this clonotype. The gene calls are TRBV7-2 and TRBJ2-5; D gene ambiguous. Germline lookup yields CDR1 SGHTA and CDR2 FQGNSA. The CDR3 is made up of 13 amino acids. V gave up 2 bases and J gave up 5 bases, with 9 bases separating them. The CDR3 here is CASSLQGYETQYF. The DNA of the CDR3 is TGTGCCAGCAGCTTACAAGGTTATGAGACCCAGTACTTC.

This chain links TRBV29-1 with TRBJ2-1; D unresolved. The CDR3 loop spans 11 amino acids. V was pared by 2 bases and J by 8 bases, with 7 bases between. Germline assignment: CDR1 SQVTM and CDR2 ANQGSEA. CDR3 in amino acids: CSVEPVDEQFF. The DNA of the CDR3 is TGCAGCGTTGAACCGGTGGATGAGCAGTTCTTC.

The DNA for the CDR3 is TGTGCCAGCAGTTACACTAGCGGGAGCTACGAGCAGTACTTC. It specifies CASSYTSGSYEQYF. The J gene is TRBJ2-7, the V gene TRBV6-6; 11 nucleotides match TRBD2. This CDR3 spans 14 amino acids. Germline V lookup: CDR1 MNHNY, CDR2 SVGAGI (reference sequence). The J segment lost 3 bases and the V segment lost 2 bases, leaving 0 bases of the junction unmatched.

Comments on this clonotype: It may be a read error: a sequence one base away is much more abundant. As DNA, the CDR3 is TGTGCCAGCAGCCTGGGACTAGCGGGAGGAGGGGGGGAGCTGTTTTTT. Translated: CASSLGLAGGGGELFF. This rearrangement joins TRBV12-3 or TRBV12-4 to TRBJ2-2; TRBD2 aligns across 15 bases. After removal of 6 bases from V and 8 bases from J, the junction contained 7 bases not matched to a gene. The length of the CDR3 is 16 residues.

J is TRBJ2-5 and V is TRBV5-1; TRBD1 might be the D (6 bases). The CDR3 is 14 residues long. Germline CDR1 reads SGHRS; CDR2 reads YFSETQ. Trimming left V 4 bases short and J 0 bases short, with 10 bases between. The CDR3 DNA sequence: TGCGCCAGCAGCATGACAGGAAACCAAGAGACCCAGTACTTC. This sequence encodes CASSMTGNQETQYF.

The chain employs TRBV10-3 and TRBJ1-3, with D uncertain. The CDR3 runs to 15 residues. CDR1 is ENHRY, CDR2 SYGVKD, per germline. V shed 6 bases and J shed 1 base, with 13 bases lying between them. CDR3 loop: CAIRDPGGSGNTIYF. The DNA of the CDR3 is TGTGCCATCAGAGACCCCGGAGGTTCTGGAAACACCATATATTTT.

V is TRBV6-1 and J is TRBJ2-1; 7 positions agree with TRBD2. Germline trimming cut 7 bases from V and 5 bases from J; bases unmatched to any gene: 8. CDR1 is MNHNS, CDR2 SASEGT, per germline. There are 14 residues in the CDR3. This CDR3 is CASIGGSRNNEQFF. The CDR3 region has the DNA TGTGCCAGCATAGGCGGGAGCCGGAACAATGAGCAGTTCTTC.

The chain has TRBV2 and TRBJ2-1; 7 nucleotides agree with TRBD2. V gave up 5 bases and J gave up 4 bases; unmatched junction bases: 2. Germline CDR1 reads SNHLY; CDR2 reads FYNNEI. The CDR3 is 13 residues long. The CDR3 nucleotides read TGTGCCAGCAGTAGGACTAGTTACAATGAGCAGTTCTTC. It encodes CASSRTSYNEQFF.

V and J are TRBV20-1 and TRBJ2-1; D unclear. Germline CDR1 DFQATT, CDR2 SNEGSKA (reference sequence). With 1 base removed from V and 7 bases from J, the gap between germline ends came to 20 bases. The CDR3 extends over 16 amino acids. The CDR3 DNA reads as TGCAGTGCTAGAGTACCGACTCTGGGATTAGTGAATGAGCAGTTCTTC. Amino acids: CSARVPTLGLVNEQFF.